This is a list of T cell receptor beta chains from one sample in a study of PD-L1 blockade in urothelial cancer. Generated by immunoSEQ multiplex PCR, the TCRdb table keeps only in-frame clones and is missing some. The sample includes around 49,000 clones, around 80% of them seen just once. Here the sequenced sample was PBMCs, taken around atezolizumab (anti-PD-L1) treatment. These receptors all stem from a man aged 55 to 70 with urothelial cancer. Both conserved end residues are part of each CDR3. A D gene is named only where the DNA matches it firmly. Not every row has a clone size; where given, it reads once, few, many or a size class.

abundance	v_gene	d_gene	j_gene	CDR3nt	CDR3aa
few	TRBV21-1	NA	TRBJ2-7	TGTGCCAGCAGCGTGAGGCAGGGGCGGTACGAGCAGTACTTC	CASSVRQGRYEQYF
NA	TRBV28	TRBD1	TRBJ1-2	TGTGCCAGCAGTTTAGGGACAGGGGGCTTTGGCTACACCTTC	CASSLGTGGFGYTF
NA	TRBV28	TRBD2	TRBJ2-1	TGTGCCAGCAGTTTTGACCCCATAGCGGGACGATACAATGAGCAGTTCTTC	CASSFDPIAGRYNEQFF
few	TRBV28	NA	TRBJ2-1	TGTGCCAGCAGTGGTTCCGGGAGTCAACTCAATGAGCAGTTCTTC	CASSGSGSQLNEQFF
NA	TRBV12-5	TRBD2	TRBJ2-1	TGTGCTAGTGGTTTGTCAAGCGGGAGTGTGTACAATGAGCAGTTCTTC	CASGLSSGSVYNEQFF
once	TRBV14	NA	TRBJ2-5	TGTGCCAGCAGCCAACGCGGGTCCCAAGAGACCCAGTACTTC	CASSQRGSQETQYF
NA	TRBV5-1	TRBD2	TRBJ2-3	TGCGCCAGCAGCCCCGGGGGGGGGCGAAACACAGATACGCAGTATTTT	CASSPGGGRNTDTQYF
NA	TRBV18	NA	TRBJ1-2	TGTGCCAGCTCAGCGGGTGGCGGGACTAACTATGGCTACACCTTC	CASSAGGGTNYGYTF
few	TRBV28	TRBD2	TRBJ2-1	TGTGCCAGCAGTTCCCTAAGCGGGGGTGCCTACAATGAGCAGTTCTTC	CASSSLSGGAYNEQFF
NA	TRBV7-9	NA	TRBJ1-2	TGTGCCAGCAGCTTAGGTCTCTCTAACTATGGCTACACCTTC	CASSLGLSNYGYTF
NA	TRBV6-5	TRBD1	TRBJ2-7	TGTGCCAGCAGTTACGGAGGGACAGGGAAAAATGACGAGCAGTACTTC	CASSYGGTGKNDEQYF
NA	TRBV5-1	NA	TRBJ2-3	TGCGCCAGCAGACAACCGGGGGGCCCAGATACGCAGTATTTT	CASRQPGGPDTQYF
NA	TRBV7-9	NA	TRBJ2-2	TGTGCCAGCAGCTCTCTTAACCCTCCGGCCGGGGAGCTGTTTTTT	CASSSLNPPAGELFF
NA	TRBV7-2	TRBD2	TRBJ2-3	TGTGCCAGCAGCTCGCGGCGGGAGGGCCAAGATACGCAGTATTTT	CASSSRREGQDTQYF
NA	TRBV5-1	NA	TRBJ2-7	TGCGCCAGCAGCTTGGCCTTGGGGACTTCATTCTACGAGCAGTACTTC	CASSLALGTSFYEQYF
NA	TRBV5-4	NA	TRBJ1-4	TGTGCCAGCAGTTCCGAAATTTCAGGGGAAAAACTGTTTTTT	CASSSEISGEKLFF
NA	TRBV15	TRBD2	TRBJ2-2	TGTGCCACCAGCAGGGATACTAGCGGGAATGCGGGGGAGCTGTTTTTT	CATSRDTSGNAGELFF
few	TRBV25-1	NA	TRBJ2-7	TGTGCCAGCAGTGACCAGGGTATTCTCAAGCAGTACTTC	CASSDQGILKQYF
NA	TRBV19	NA	TRBJ2-1	TGTGCCAGTAGTATTGCGTTATACAATGAGCAGTTCTTC	CASSIALYNEQFF
NA	TRBV29-1	NA	TRBJ2-1	TGCAGCGTTCGGGACTTTACCTACAATGAGCAGTTCTTC	CSVRDFTYNEQFF
NA	TRBV28	TRBD1	TRBJ1-5	TGTGCCAGCAGTTCCCTTTCGACAGGGTCGGGCCAGCCCCAGCATTTT	CASSSLSTGSGQPQHF
few	TRBV13	TRBD1	TRBJ2-1	TGTGCCAGCAGCACAACAGGGGACGATGAGCAGTTCTTC	CASSTTGDDEQFF
NA	TRBV25-1	TRBD1	TRBJ1-2	TGTGCCAGCAGGGGACAGTCTAACTATGGCTACACCTTC	CASRGQSNYGYTF
once	TRBV28	NA	TRBJ1-2	TGTGCCAGCAGCCTCCGCAGGGGCGGGTCTGGCTACACCTTC	CASSLRRGGSGYTF
NA	TRBV10-1	TRBD1	TRBJ2-7	TGCGCCACCAGTTCTGGACAGGGGGGCGAGCAGTACTTC	CATSSGQGGEQYF
NA	TRBV20-1	NA	TRBJ2-5	TGCAGTGCGAGAGACTACGAGACCCAGTACTTC	CSARDYETQYF
NA	TRBV10-3	TRBD2	TRBJ2-7	TGTGCCATCAGTGCTCAGCGGGAGGGGAGGCAGTACTTC	CAISAQREGRQYF
NA	TRBV19	TRBD2	TRBJ2-1	TGTGCCAGTAGTAAGAGGACTAGCGGGAGGAGGAATGAGCAGTTCTTC	CASSKRTSGRRNEQFF
NA	TRBV6-5	NA	TRBJ1-6	TGTGCCAGCAGAAAGAGCTCCTATAATTCACCCCTCCACTTT	CASRKSSYNSPLHF
NA	TRBV2	NA	TRBJ1-1	TGTGCCAGCACTCAGGGAAACACTGAAGCTTTCTTT	CASTQGNTEAFF
NA	TRBV7-9	TRBD1	TRBJ1-6	TGTGCCAGCAGCCTCGACCCAGGGGGGTCACCCCTCCACTTT	CASSLDPGGSPLHF
few	TRBV7-9	NA	TRBJ1-1	TGTGCCAGCAGCTTAGGTGTAACTGAAGCTTTCTTT	CASSLGVTEAFF
few	TRBV25-1	NA	TRBJ2-1	TGTGCCAGCCGGGAAGGGGGCTCCTACAATGAGCAGTTCTTC	CASREGGSYNEQFF
NA	TRBV28	NA	TRBJ1-2	TGTGCCAGCCTTCGGACAGTTAACTATGGCTACACCTTC	CASLRTVNYGYTF
NA	TRBV28	NA	TRBJ1-4	TGTGCCAGCAGTTTTGCCGACAGGCGAAACGAAAAACTGTTTTTT	CASSFADRRNEKLFF
once	TRBV5-6	TRBD2	TRBJ2-5	TGTGCCAGCACCGGGACTAGCGGGAGGGCCCGAGAGACCCAGTACTTC	CASTGTSGRARETQYF
once	TRBV5-6	NA	TRBJ2-3	TGTGCCAGCAGCCTTACAGGGATAGATACGCAGTATTTT	CASSLTGIDTQYF
NA	TRBV5-5	TRBD2	TRBJ2-5	TGTGCCAGCAGCCCGAGCAGGACGGTCGGACTAGCGGGGGGTCAAGAGACCCAGTACTTC	CASSPSRTVGLAGGQETQYF
NA	TRBV7-9	TRBD2	TRBJ2-2	TGTGCCAGCAGCTTAACTAGCGGGGGACAGGGAAACACCGGGGAGCTGTTTTTT	CASSLTSGGQGNTGELFF
NA	TRBV7-6	NA	TRBJ1-1	TGTGCCAGCAGTAAACACAGGAATGAAGCTTTCTTT	CASSKHRNEAFF
few	TRBV2	TRBD1	TRBJ1-5	TGTGCCAGCAGTGAAAGGAGGACAGGGGTTCGTAATCAGCCCCAGCATTTT	CASSERRTGVRNQPQHF